This T cell receptor beta chain was documented in a study of cytomegalovirus exposure and HLA in healthy donors. Amplification used 60 Vbeta primers and 13 Jbeta primers. The table came from immunoSEQ multiplex PCR; TCRdb's copy has only in-frame clones and leaves some out. The sample has more than 95,000 clones, approximately 80% seen once. CDR1 is MDHEN and CDR2 is SYDVKM in the germline V gene. The CDR3 sequence is 11 residues long. The V end lost 3 bases, the J end lost 4 bases, and 4 bases lay between the germline ends. This clone was seen once. Its antigen is undetermined. Study-wide results and limits: Available immune exposure information covered CMV serostatus only. Earlier analysis yielded a pattern in which most TCR beta V segments were productive about 90% or about 30% of the time.

This receptor was obtained from a man younger than 40 in good health and CMV-seropositive. The rearrangement uses TRBV28 and TRBJ2-7; D gene unclear. Sequencing was done on a sample of PBMCs. In DNA form, the CDR3 reads TGTGCCAGCAGTTTCAGGTACGAGCAGTACTTC. It yields the protein CASSFRYEQYF.